These 6 T cell receptor beta chains were sequenced from one sample in a study of OX40 agonist ivuxolimab in advanced cancers. Profiling relied on immunoSEQ multiplex PCR, and the TCRdb table lists in-frame clones only, not all of them. The data contain approximately 20,000 clones, 70% to 90% of them seen just once; the ten biggest clones take up 9.5% to 12%. The starting material was CD4+ or CD8+ T cells sorted from blood, obtained in a trial of the OX40 agonist ivuxolimab. The receptors were sampled from an adult with an advanced solid tumor such as melanoma, head and neck, liver or kidney cancer.

By share, this clone ranks as medium-sized (0.01 to 0.1%). This rearrangement joins TRBV4-1 to TRBJ2-1, with TRBD2 matching 12 bases. Germline trimming cut 4 bases from V and 7 bases from J; bases unmatched to any gene: 2. Per the germline V gene, CDR1 is MGHRA and CDR2 is YSYEKL. This CDR3 has 14 residues. CDR3 protein: CASSRTSGDNEQFF. The DNA of the CDR3 is TGCGCCAGCAGCCGGACTAGCGGGGATAATGAGCAGTTCTTC.

The chain recombines TRBV20-1 with TRBJ2-7; 9 positions match TRBD1. The germline V gene encodes CDR1 DFQATT and CDR2 SNEGSKA (reference sequence). V gave up 3 bases and J gave up 11 bases; unmatched junction bases: 2. This CDR3 has 10 amino acids. CDR3 residues: CSASRDREYF. The CDR3 coding sequence is TGCAGTGCTAGCCGGGACAGGGAGTACTTC.

This chain connects TRBV15 to TRBJ2-7; TRBD1 aligns across 7 bases. Trimming at V came to 5 bases and at J to 0 bases, leaving 7 bases not matched to a gene. Germline loops: CDR1 LNHNV, CDR2 YYDKDF (reference sequence). The CDR3 has 15 residues. In DNA form, the CDR3 reads TGTGCCACCAGCGTCACAGGGGCTCCCTCCTACGAGCAGTACTTC. Its translation is CATSVTGAPSYEQYF.

The chain is built from TRBV5-1 and TRBJ1-2; unclear D gene. V was cut by 5 bases and J by 8 bases, with 10 bases left in between. CDR3 size: 11 residues. Per germline, CDR1 SGHRS and CDR2 YFSETQ. DNA for the CDR3: TGCGCCAGCAGGGGGATAGGAGGCTACACCTTC. Its protein product is CASRGIGGYTF.

The chain carries TRBV11-1 and TRBJ1-1, with 7 bases aligning to TRBD1. The CDR3 sequence is 12 residues long. Germline CDR1 reads SGHAT; CDR2 reads FQDESV (reference sequence). V shed 6 bases and J 5 bases; nucleotides not matched to a gene: 3. CDR3 loop: CASRQTGTEAFF. The CDR3 DNA reads TGTGCCAGCAGACAGACAGGGACTGAAGCTTTCTTT.

V is TRBV6-4 and J is TRBJ2-5; D gene uncertain. The length of the CDR3 is 13 residues. The germline gives CDR1 MRHNA, CDR2 SNTAGT. The germline V and J ends were trimmed by 4 bases and 0 bases, with 6 bases remaining between them. The DNA of the CDR3 is TGTGCCAGCAGTGCTTCTAACCAAGAGACCCAGTACTTC. It encodes CASSASNQETQYF.